The source of this T cell receptor (beta chain) is a study of CD8+CD57+ T cells in acquired aplastic anemia. Across the study: On average, sorted CD4+ and CD8+ cells gave 3.2 ug of DNA. Study outcomes and limitations: Patients and controls had CD8+ Simpson's diversity values that were not significantly distinct. Found in both controls and patients were around 29 CD8+ CDR3 sequences.

TCR beta VDJ and CDR3 were profiled, and genomic DNA was the template. MiXCR, applied by TCRdb to the reads, yields one record per CDR3 protein. The table records about 270,000 distinct CDR3 sequences, 45% to 70% of them present only once. Note on this clonotype: Its antigen is still unknown.

The material sequenced was sorted CD4+, CD8+, or CD8+CD57+ T cells (not recorded which) from PBMCs. This clonotype was obtained from a human donor with severe aplastic anemia or a healthy control (not recorded which).

As DNA, the CDR3 is TGTGCCAGCAGCTCCCATACGGACGAGCAGTACTTC. Amino acids: CASSSHTDEQYF. The chain carries TRBV5-5 and TRBJ2-7, with D unresolved. Germline V lookup: CDR1 SGHKS, CDR2 YYEKEE (reference sequence). CDR3 length equals 12 residues. Trimming removed 3 bases at V and 5 bases at J, with 9 bases between.